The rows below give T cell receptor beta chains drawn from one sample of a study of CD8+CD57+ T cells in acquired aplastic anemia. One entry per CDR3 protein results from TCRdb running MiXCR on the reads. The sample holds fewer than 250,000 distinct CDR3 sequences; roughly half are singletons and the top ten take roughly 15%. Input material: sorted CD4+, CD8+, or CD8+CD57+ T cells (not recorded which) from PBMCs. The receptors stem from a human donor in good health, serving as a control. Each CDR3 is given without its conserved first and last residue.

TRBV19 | ASRRYRTGPKERY
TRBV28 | ASSPHDGEQY
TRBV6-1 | ASSRTSGGSGKGYEQY
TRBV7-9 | ASSLVGGRTGVDNEQF
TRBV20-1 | SARDVQGGVNTQY
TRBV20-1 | NALPAGAPGPYEQY
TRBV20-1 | SARMGQGSNYEQY
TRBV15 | ATRGLGGGPQETQY
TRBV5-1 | ASSLAQFTEAF
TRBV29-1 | SVEDRFSYEQY
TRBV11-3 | ASSLGSPADTDTQY
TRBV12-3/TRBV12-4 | ASTSGQGDEKLF
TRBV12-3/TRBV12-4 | ASSSDVYYGYT
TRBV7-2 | ASRSPGPTRTQY
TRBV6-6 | ASSYGTGQGLYEQY
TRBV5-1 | ASSQRDPGVSTQY
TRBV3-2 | ASTPRQALSYEQY
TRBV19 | ASNDPVGDSNQPQH
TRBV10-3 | AISESGGVYGYT
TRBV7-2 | ASSWDRNNEQF
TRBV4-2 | ASSQVTQY
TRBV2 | ASSEFSGGAWDTQY
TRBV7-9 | ASSTIPYAGNYGYT
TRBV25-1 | ASSSRRDLLF
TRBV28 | ASTSGGISGNTIY
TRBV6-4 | ASSDSRQLGDISGYT
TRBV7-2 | ASSLAFAVTNYGYT
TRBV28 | ASSPSGTGASYEQY
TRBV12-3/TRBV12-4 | ASSSYREWTEAF
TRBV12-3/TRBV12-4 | ASSTVWQPQH
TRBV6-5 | ASRPTGPYGYT
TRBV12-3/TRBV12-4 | ASSPFRQGTLNTEAF
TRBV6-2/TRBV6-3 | ASSYLANEQY
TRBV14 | ASGPGPSYGYT
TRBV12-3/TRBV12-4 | ASSLGIGTGKSLGTSSGNTIY
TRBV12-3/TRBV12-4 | ASRGTASTGEQY
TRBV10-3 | AISPDRGANSPLH
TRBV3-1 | ASSGIGTGELYGYT
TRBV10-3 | AISESSWPSGGTDTQY
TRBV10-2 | ARGGRGLTDTQH